Listed below are T cell receptor beta chains from one sample, sequenced in a study of T cells after yellow fever vaccination. A single record per CDR3 protein comes from TCRdb applying MiXCR to the 5' RACE reads. The table has roughly 400,000 distinct CDR3 sequences, under 20% seen once. The source was PBMCs, collected before the yellow fever booster vaccination. All receptors come from a man younger than 30 who received the YFV17D yellow fever vaccine. Both conserved end residues are part of each CDR3. D genes are given only for firm matches. For some rows the clone size is stated as once, few or many, or as a class when expanded; others skip it.

D: TRBD1
J: TRBJ2-5
V: TRBV10-3
length: 14
size: -
DNA: TGTGCCATCAGTGGACCGGGACAGAAAGAGACCCAGTACTTC
CDR3: CAISGPGQKETQYF

D: -
J: TRBJ1-2
V: TRBV20-1
length: 14
size: few
DNA: TGCAGTGCTAGAGACAACACGGTACGCAATGGCTACACCTTC
CDR3: CSARDNTVRNGYTF

D: TRBD2
J: TRBJ2-1
V: TRBV7-2
length: 15
size: -
DNA: TGTGCCAGCAGCTTCACTAGCGGGGTATCTTCTGAGCAGTTCTTC
CDR3: CASSFTSGVSSEQFF

D: TRBD2
J: TRBJ2-5
V: TRBV18
length: 18
size: -
DNA: TGTGCCAGCTCCCCTGGGACTAGCGGGGGGGCCGGCGGAGAGACCCAGTACTTC
CDR3: CASSPGTSGGAGGETQYF

D: -
J: TRBJ2-2
V: TRBV6-5
length: 15
size: -
DNA: TGTGCCAGCAGAGAACAGGGGAGGTACACCGGGGAGCTGTTTTTT
CDR3: CASREQGRYTGELFF

D: TRBD2
J: TRBJ2-3
V: TRBV10-3
length: 18
size: few
DNA: TGTGCCACCCAGGGCACTAGCGGGGGGGAAAGTCCAGGAGTTACGCAGTATTTT
CDR3: CATQGTSGGESPGVTQYF

D: TRBD1
J: TRBJ1-5
V: TRBV27
length: 16
size: -
DNA: TGTGCCAGCAGTTTATACGGGACAGGGCCCAATCAGCCCCAGCATTTT
CDR3: CASSLYGTGPNQPQHF

D: -
J: TRBJ1-6
V: TRBV18
length: 15
size: -
DNA: TGTGCCAGCTCACCAGCGAGCTCCTATAATTCACCCCTCCACTTT
CDR3: CASSPASSYNSPLHF

D: TRBD1
J: TRBJ2-4
V: TRBV6-5
length: 18
size: many
DNA: TGTGCCAGCAGTAGCCGGGACAGGGGTTTCTATGACAAAAACATTCAGTACTTC
CDR3: CASSSRDRGFYDKNIQYF

D: -
J: TRBJ2-1
V: TRBV20-1
length: 14
size: few
DNA: TGCAGTGCTCATCCCGGGGGTAGGGGCGATGAGCAGTTCTTC
CDR3: CSAHPGGRGDEQFF

D: TRBD2
J: TRBJ2-3
V: TRBV4-3
length: 15
size: few
DNA: TGCGCCAGCAGCCGACCCGGACTAGCTGCAGATACGCAGTATTTT
CDR3: CASSRPGLAADTQYF

D: TRBD1
J: TRBJ2-1
V: TRBV7-6
length: 13
size: few
DNA: TGTGCCAGCAGCTTTGGACAGGACAATGAGCAGTTCTTC
CDR3: CASSFGQDNEQFF

D: -
J: TRBJ2-3
V: TRBV15
length: 15
size: -
DNA: TGTGCCACCAGCCGAGGCGGGGTTCCCACAGATACGCAGTATTTT
CDR3: CATSRGGVPTDTQYF

D: -
J: TRBJ1-1
V: TRBV6-5
length: 13
size: few
DNA: TGTGCCAGCAGGCGCACAGGGAGAACTGAAGCTTTCTTT
CDR3: CASRRTGRTEAFF

D: -
J: TRBJ2-1
V: TRBV6-2/TRBV6-3
length: 14
size: -
DNA: TGTGCCAGCAGTTACGTGGCCCGACGGAATGAGCAGTTCTTC
CDR3: CASSYVARRNEQFF

D: TRBD1
J: TRBJ1-3
V: TRBV12-3/TRBV12-4
length: 13
size: many
DNA: TGTGCCAGCAGTGCGACAGGGGGTAACACCATATATTTT
CDR3: CASSATGGNTIYF

D: -
J: TRBJ2-5
V: TRBV4-3
length: 15
size: few
DNA: TGCGCCAGCAGCCAAGGTTTCGGGGTCCAAGAGACCCAGTACTTC
CDR3: CASSQGFGVQETQYF

D: TRBD2
J: TRBJ2-5
V: TRBV20-1
length: 15
size: -
DNA: TGCAGTGCTAGTATCGGCCTAGCGGCCTCAGAGACCCAGTACTTC
CDR3: CSASIGLAASETQYF

D: -
J: TRBJ2-7
V: TRBV4-1
length: 15
size: many
DNA: TGCGCCAGCAGCCCGACAGAGACCAAATCCTACGAGCAGTACTTC
CDR3: CASSPTETKSYEQYF

D: -
J: TRBJ2-5
V: TRBV4-1
length: 15
size: few
DNA: TGCGCCAGCGGCTTGTACGTGGCCCCCCAAGAGACCCAGTACTTC
CDR3: CASGLYVAPQETQYF

D: -
J: TRBJ1-6
V: TRBV7-3
length: 14
size: -
DNA: TGTGCCAGCAGCCGCGGGACGGCTAATTCACCCCTCCACTTT
CDR3: CASSRGTANSPLHF

D: -
J: TRBJ2-1
V: TRBV20-1
length: 14
size: few
DNA: TGCAGTGCTAAACTCTGGGGGGCCTACAATGAGCAGTTCTTC
CDR3: CSAKLWGAYNEQFF

D: TRBD1
J: TRBJ2-4
V: TRBV5-1
length: 14
size: few
DNA: TGCGCCAGCAGCTGGGACAGTGCCAAAAACATTCAGTACTTC
CDR3: CASSWDSAKNIQYF

D: -
J: TRBJ1-1
V: TRBV20-1
length: 15
size: few
DNA: TGCAGTGCTCCTACCACAGGGCGTGAAGACACTGAAGCTTTCTTT
CDR3: CSAPTTGREDTEAFF

D: -
J: TRBJ2-7
V: TRBV9
length: 14
size: few
DNA: TGTGCCAGCAGCGTAGGATCTGGGCTGCCCGAGCAGTACTTC
CDR3: CASSVGSGLPEQYF

D: -
J: TRBJ1-4
V: TRBV7-9
length: 12
size: -
DNA: TGTGCCAGCAGCCCGATCCGGCAGGGACTGTTTTTT
CDR3: CASSPIRQGLFF

D: TRBD2
J: TRBJ2-1
V: TRBV9
length: 16
size: -
DNA: TGTGCCAGCAGCGCCTCAACAGCGGGGGGGCGGGGTGAGCAGTTCTTC
CDR3: CASSASTAGGRGEQFF

D: -
J: TRBJ1-6
V: TRBV7-8
length: 15
size: -
DNA: TGTGCCAGCAGCCTTTTAACCTCCTATAATTCACCCCTCCACTTT
CDR3: CASSLLTSYNSPLHF

D: -
J: TRBJ1-2
V: TRBV4-2
length: 16
size: -
DNA: TGTGCCAGCAGCCAAGAGGCGTCGGGAAGTGGGTATGGCTACACCTTC
CDR3: CASSQEASGSGYGYTF

D: -
J: TRBJ2-3
V: TRBV4-1
length: 13
size: few
DNA: TGCGCCAGCAGCCAAGTATTGATAGATACGCAGTATTTT
CDR3: CASSQVLIDTQYF

D: TRBD1
J: TRBJ1-4
V: TRBV6-5
length: 17
size: -
DNA: TGTGCCAGCAGTTACATAAGAAGGGACAGGGATGGGGAAAAACTGTTTTTT
CDR3: CASSYIRRDRDGEKLFF